One sample yielded the 29 T cell receptor beta chains listed below, sequenced in a study of T-cell memory formation after mild COVID-19. TCRdb re-called the 5' RACE reads with MiXCR, one entry per CDR3 protein. The table records over 350,000 distinct CDR3 sequences, about a sixth of them present only once. Sample: PBMCs or a T cell subset sorted from them (not recorded which). The source is a man aged 18 to 35 who had mild COVID-19 (a few samples of this study predate the infection). Cell type and time point are not known.

The sample holds many counts of this clonotype. V and J are TRBV27 and TRBJ1-1; D is unclear. Between the trimmed V and J ends, which lost 3 bases and 1 base, there was a span of 6 bases. CDR3 length: 13 residues. The V gene's germline CDR1 is MNHEY and CDR2 SMNVEV (reference sequence). The CDR3 reads CASSFNPNTEAFF. In DNA form, the CDR3 reads TGTGCCAGCAGTTTCAACCCGAACACTGAAGCTTTCTTT.

This clonotype was seen only a few times. The V and J genes are TRBV21-1 and TRBJ1-6; the table names TRBD1, a call not compared with the DNA. TRBV21-1 is a pseudogene. The CDR3 runs 16 residues. The CDR3 loop is CASSKERGQGGSPLHF. DNA for the CDR3: TGTGCCAGCAGCAAAGAAAGGGGGCAGGGTGGTTCACCCCTCCACTTT.

This clonotype was observed at least ten times. This chain joins TRBV12-3 or TRBV12-4 and TRBJ2-7; D is unclear. V was cut by 3 bases and J by 1 base, with 4 bases left in between. The CDR3 has 12 residues. The CDR3: CASSFESYEQYF. The CDR3 DNA reads TGTGCCAGCAGTTTTGAGTCCTACGAGCAGTACTTC.

This CDR3 is CASSFSQGASSGANVLTF. The DNA for the CDR3 is TGTGCCAGCAGCTTTTCCCAGGGGGCCAGCTCTGGGGCCAACGTCCTGACTTTC. V and J are TRBV5-5 and TRBJ2-6, with TRBD1 matching over 8 bases. The CDR3 runs to 18 residues. The germline V gene encodes CDR1 SGHKS and CDR2 YYEKEE (reference sequence). After removal of 2 bases from V and 0 bases from J, the junction contained 7 bases not matched to a gene. Filled out from reference TRBV5-5 and TRBJ2-6, the complete variable domain reads DAGVTQSPTHLIKTRGQQVTLRCSPISGHKSVSWYQQVLGQGPQFIFQYYEKEERGRGNFPDRFSARQFPNYSSELNVNALLLGDSALYLCASSFSQGASSGANVLTFGAGSRLTVL.

This clonotype was seen more than once but under ten times. The CDR3 bases are TGTGCCAGCAGTTTCATCCAAGGGTCCTACAATGAGCAGTTCTTC. Encoded protein: CASSFIQGSYNEQFF. This chain joins TRBV12-3 or TRBV12-4 and TRBJ2-1; the D is unclear. The CDR3 spans 15 residues. V lost 3 bases, J lost 1 base, and 10 bases lay in between.

This clonotype has a count of ten or more. The chain has TRBV4-1 and TRBJ1-6, with TRBD1 as a possible D gene (6 bases). The V end lost 0 bases, the J end lost 10 bases, and 16 bases lay between the germline ends. CDR1 MGHRA and CDR2 YSYEKL come from the germline V gene. The CDR3 runs 16 residues. CDR3 DNA sequence: TGCGCCAGCAGCCAAGAGCTGTCAGGGGTGGGCTCACCCCTCCACTTT. Its protein is CASSQELSGVGSPLHF.

This chain connects TRBV20-1 to TRBJ1-2; 7 bases are shared with TRBD1. The CDR3 has 15 residues. With V trimmed by 0 bases and J by 3 bases, 7 bases remained unmatched. Germline lookup yields CDR1 DFQATT and CDR2 SNEGSKA (reference sequence). In nucleotides, the CDR3 is TGCAGTGCTAGAGATGGGACAGCCGGATACTATGGCTACACCTTC. This gives the protein CSARDGTAGYYGYTF.

This clonotype was counted between two and nine times. V is TRBV4-3 and J is TRBJ2-1; D is unresolved. The germline CDR1 and CDR2 sequences are LGHNA and YSLEER. V was shortened by 0 bases and J by 3 bases, with 9 bases between the two germline ends. The CDR3 loop spans 15 amino acids. This chain's CDR3 is CASSQDSDGYNEQFF. The CDR3 DNA follows: TGCGCCAGCAGCCAAGATTCAGATGGCTACAATGAGCAGTTCTTC.

The CDR3 DNA reads TGTGCCAGCAGCGCCCCGGGGGGTGTGAACACCGGGGAGCTGTTTTTT. Translated: CASSAPGGVNTGELFF. V is TRBV13 and J is TRBJ2-2, with 7 positions matching TRBD2. The CDR3 loop spans 16 amino acids. V dropped 5 bases and J dropped 1; count of bases not matched to a gene: 7. Germline CDR1 PRHDT, CDR2 FYEKMQ (reference sequence).

The rearrangement uses TRBV20-1 and TRBJ1-1, with a weak D call TRBD1 (5 bases). CDR3 length: 12 amino acids. Trimming took 4 bases from V and 1 from J, leaving 7 bases between them. Germline lookup yields CDR1 DFQATT and CDR2 SNEGSKA (reference sequence). CDR3 coding DNA: TGCAGTGCTACCACAGGGAACACTGAAGCTTTCTTT. Translating it yields CSATTGNTEAFF.

The table lists this clonotype with a few counts. This sequence joins TRBV6-5 and TRBJ2-7; 8 nucleotides agree with TRBD1. V trimming: 4 bases; J trimming: 4 bases; junction bases outside the gene matches: 9. Germline assignment: CDR1 MNHEY and CDR2 SVGAGI. The CDR3 extends over 15 amino acids. CDR3 sequence (DNA): TGTGCCAGCAGTTCCGTGGACAGGGCGGGATACGAGCAGTACTTC. Protein product: CASSSVDRAGYEQYF.

This clonotype was observed a handful of times. This chain joins TRBV7-7 and TRBJ1-2; 7 nucleotides agree with TRBD1. Germline CDR1 and CDR2: SSHAT and FNYEAQ (reference sequence). The CDR3 totals 15 residues. After removal of 5 bases from V and 2 bases from J, the junction contained 8 bases not matched to a gene. CDR3 amino acids: CASSPRDSPNYGYTF. The CDR3 DNA is TGTGCCAGCAGCCCGCGGGACAGTCCGAACTATGGCTACACCTTC.

V usage is TRBV11-2 and J usage is TRBJ1-4; D may be TRBD1 (5 bases). Germline CDR1 SGHAT, CDR2 FQNNGV. Deletions cut 4 bases from V and 8 bases from J, with 17 bases between. CDR3 length: 15 residues. CDR3 protein: CASSSGTQNLEKLFF. In DNA, the CDR3 is TGTGCCAGCAGCTCCGGGACGCAAAACCTAGAAAAACTGTTTTTT.

V usage is TRBV6-2 or TRBV6-3 and J usage is TRBJ2-3; 9 positions agree with TRBD2. This CDR3 is 14 amino acids long. V lost 6 bases, J lost 8 bases, and 9 bases stayed unmatched. The germline gives CDR1 MNHEY, CDR2 SVGEGT. The CDR3 reads CASRFSGGSGTQYF. Here the CDR3 DNA reads TGTGCCAGCAGGTTTAGCGGGGGTTCTGGTACGCAGTATTTT.

This clonotype was observed a handful of times. The genes are TRBV12-3 or TRBV12-4 and TRBJ1-2; no reliable D call. The length of the CDR3 is 11 residues. Trimming left V 6 bases short and J 13 bases short, with 15 bases between. The CDR3 coding sequence is TGTGCCAGCAGGGCTCAGGTAACCGTCACCTTC. It specifies CASRAQVTVTF.

The chain links TRBV6-2 or TRBV6-3 to TRBJ2-3; D gene unclear. CDR1 and CDR2 (germline): MNHEY, SVGEGT. The CDR3 sequence is 13 residues long. V was trimmed by 6 bases and J by 1 base, leaving 8 bases between them. The CDR3 here is CASRWAGTDTQYF. The CDR3 DNA follows: TGTGCCAGCAGGTGGGCCGGCACAGATACGCAGTATTTT.

This clonotype was counted a few times. The CDR3 bases are TGTGCCAGCAGCTTAGAACCAGCGGGGCGCACAGATACGCAGTATTTT. This gives the protein CASSLEPAGRTDTQYF. The chain combines TRBV7-9 with TRBJ2-3; TRBD2 aligns across 7 bases. The CDR3 has 16 amino acids. The J segment lost 1 base and the V segment lost 1 base, leaving 5 bases of the junction unmatched. The germline V gene encodes CDR1 SEHNR and CDR2 FQNEAQ (reference sequence).

The chain is built from TRBV7-2 and TRBJ2-5; TRBD2 matches 10 bases. The germline V gene has CDR1 SGHTA and CDR2 FQGNSA. After removal of 3 bases from V and 6 bases from J, the junction contained 7 bases not matched to a gene. The length of the CDR3 is 15 residues. Here the CDR3 reads CASSFTAGGEKTQYF. The CDR3 DNA follows: TGTGCCAGCAGCTTCACAGCGGGGGGGGAAAAGACCCAGTACTTC.

The chain recombines TRBV9 with TRBJ1-1; possible D gene TRBD1, 5 bases. Per the germline V gene, CDR1 is SGDLS and CDR2 is YYNGEE. V lost 0 bases, J lost 5 bases, and 11 bases lay in between. This CDR3 has 14 amino acids. The CDR3 sequence is CASSVDQGITEAFF. DNA for the CDR3: TGTGCCAGCAGCGTAGATCAGGGTATTACTGAAGCTTTCTTT.

This clonotype was found a few times. This sequence joins TRBV15 and TRBJ2-7; 7 bases match TRBD2. Germline V CDR1 and CDR2: LNHNV, YYDKDF (reference sequence). This CDR3 comprises 17 residues. V lost 0 bases, J lost 2 bases, and 10 bases stayed unmatched. The chain's CDR3 is CATSRERSGGGTYEQYF. The CDR3 nucleotides read TGTGCCACCAGCAGAGAACGGAGTGGCGGGGGAACCTACGAGCAGTACTTC. Combining the CDR3 with reference TRBV15 and TRBJ2-7 gives the whole variable domain DAMVIQNPRYQVTQFGKPVTLSCSQTLNHNVMYWYQQKSSQAPKLLFHYYDKDFNNEADTPDNFQSRRPNTSFCFLDIRSPGLGDTAMYLCATSRERSGGGTYEQYFGPGTRLTVT.

This clonotype was recorded a few times. V gene TRBV20-1 combines with J gene TRBJ1-6; 7 positions agree with TRBD1. The CDR3 spans 15 residues. The V gene's germline CDR1 is DFQATT and CDR2 SNEGSKA (reference sequence). The ends lost 3 bases at V and 6 bases at J; junction bases unmatched: 8. The DNA for the CDR3 is TGCAGTGCTAGGGGACAGTCCGGCCTTAATTCACCCCTCCACTTT. It is translated as CSARGQSGLNSPLHF.

The chain has TRBV5-1 and TRBJ1-1; D is ambiguous. The CDR3 length is 14 residues. CDR1 and CDR2 (germline): SGHRS, YFSETQ. The ends were cut back, 4 bases at V and 6 bases at J, with 16 bases in the middle. DNA for the CDR3: TGCGCCAGCAGCCCGAAAGACGGAAGCTCTGAAGCTTTCTTT. Amino acids: CASSPKDGSSEAFF.

V is TRBV27 and J is TRBJ1-1, with a tentative D call TRBD1 (5 bases). This CDR3 contains 14 residues. Trimming removed 2 bases from V and 6 bases from J, with 13 bases in between. Germline lookup yields CDR1 MNHEY and CDR2 SMNVEV (reference sequence). The CDR3 sequence is CASSLAGPGAEAFF. The CDR3, as DNA: TGTGCCAGCAGTTTAGCAGGGCCCGGGGCTGAAGCTTTCTTT.

This clonotype was counted a few times. The chain employs TRBV6-2 or TRBV6-3 and TRBJ2-4; D is tentatively TRBD1 or TRBD2 (5 bases each). Trimming shortened V by 7 bases and J by 15 bases, and 19 bases separated the two germline ends. CDR1 and CDR2 (germline): MNHEY, SVGEGT. This CDR3 comprises 12 residues. CDR3 residues: CASIGDGPQRYF. CDR3 bases: TGTGCCAGCATTGGGGACGGACCCCAACGGTACTTC.

This clonotype was seen a handful of times. J is TRBJ1-1 and V is TRBV9; 7 bases agree with TRBD1. Germline values: CDR1 SGDLS, CDR2 YYNGEE. CDR3 length: 12 residues. The V segment lost 4 bases and the J segment 7 bases; nucleotides outside the gene matches: 4. In nucleotides, the CDR3 is TGTGCCAGCAGCTCCAGACAGGGTGAAGCTTTCTTT. It translates to CASSSRQGEAFF.

This clonotype has only a few counts. V and J are TRBV9 and TRBJ1-4; 7 bases line up with TRBD1. J was trimmed by 4 bases and V by 3 bases; bases with no gene match: 3. Germline loops: CDR1 SGDLS, CDR2 YYNGEE. CDR3 length: 14 residues. The DNA for the CDR3 is TGTGCCAGCAGCGGACAGGGACTTAATGAAAAACTGTTTTTT. It specifies CASSGQGLNEKLFF.

The chain couples TRBV20-1 to TRBJ2-5, with D perhaps matching TRBD1 or TRBD2 (5 bases each). V lost 4 bases and J 2 bases, leaving 11 bases between the germline ends. This CDR3 is built from 13 residues. Per germline, CDR1 DFQATT and CDR2 SNEGSKA (reference sequence). CDR3 coding DNA: TGCAGTGCTATAGCGACAGTGCAAGAGACCCAGTACTTC. Its protein is CSAIATVQETQYF.

In this sample, this clonotype turned up a few times. The chain recombines TRBV6-5 with TRBJ1-1, with a possible D match to TRBD1 (5 bases). The CDR3 is 14 amino acids. Germline V gives CDR1 MNHEY, CDR2 SVGAGI. Trimming removed 2 bases from V and 4 bases from J, with 11 bases in between. The CDR3 DNA sequence: TGTGCCAGCAGTTACGGAGGGGTGGCCACTGAAGCTTTCTTT. Protein: CASSYGGVATEAFF.

This clonotype was detected only a few times. V usage is TRBV3-1 and J usage is TRBJ2-1; no firm D call. The ends were cut back, 1 base at V and 2 bases at J, with 3 bases in the middle. This CDR3 contains 13 residues. Germline V gene lookup returns CDR1 LGHDT and CDR2 YNNKEL (reference sequence). CDR3 DNA sequence: TGTGCCAGCAGCCAAGGAGCCTACAATGAGCAGTTCTTC. This sequence encodes CASSQGAYNEQFF.